This is a list of T cell receptor beta chains from one sample in a study of human T cells and chemical hapten exposure. One entry per CDR3 protein results from TCRdb running MiXCR on the RACE reads. This repertoire shows some 110,000 distinct CDR3 sequences, nearly 35% found once; its top ten account for roughly 2.5%. The source was whole blood, collected in connection with sensitization to the hapten diphenylcyclopropenone (DPC). These receptors were collected from a middle-aged man with alopecia areata. Some clones in this sample may be carry-over from other donors' samples. CDR3s include the opening cysteine and the closing phenylalanine or tryptophan. The D gene is left open where the match is weak. Some rows have no size entry. The others give once, few or many, or a class for an expanded clone.

J: TRBJ2-3
size: few
V: TRBV5-1
D: NA
DNA: TGCGCCAGCAGCTTGGACTTGGATACGCAGTATTTT
CDR3: CASSLDLDTQYF

J: TRBJ2-7
size: NA
V: TRBV21-1
D: NA
DNA: TGTGCCACCCGGCGGGACAGGGGGGACGAGCAGTACTTC
CDR3: CATRRDRGDEQYF

J: TRBJ1-6
size: NA
V: TRBV5-8
D: NA
DNA: TGTGCCAGCAGCCCCCGGAGCTCCTATAATTCACCCCTCCACTTT
CDR3: CASSPRSSYNSPLHF

J: TRBJ1-2
size: few
V: TRBV6-5
D: NA
DNA: TGTGCCAGCAGGTATCAACAGGGAGGCTACACCTTC
CDR3: CASRYQQGGYTF

J: TRBJ2-7
size: NA
V: TRBV7-8
D: TRBD2
DNA: TGTGCCAGCAGCTTTTTGAGCGGGGGGGGTTACGAGCAGTACTTC
CDR3: CASSFLSGGGYEQYF

J: TRBJ1-5
size: NA
V: TRBV29-1
D: NA
DNA: TGCAGCGTAGTGGAAGGAGATCAGCCCCAGCATTTT
CDR3: CSVVEGDQPQHF

J: TRBJ2-1
size: few
V: TRBV20-1
D: NA
DNA: TGCAGTGCCAGTGGGTCCCCGTCCTACAATGAGCAGTTCTTC
CDR3: CSASGSPSYNEQFF

J: TRBJ1-2
size: once
V: TRBV6-2/TRBV6-3
D: TRBD1
DNA: TGTGCCAGCAGTTACCCGCAGGACAGGGTAACCCGAGTTGGCTACACCTTC
CDR3: CASSYPQDRVTRVGYTF

J: TRBJ1-4
size: NA
V: TRBV7-2
D: NA
DNA: TGTGCCAGCAGCCCCAGGCCAGGACGGAATGAAAAACTGTTTTTT
CDR3: CASSPRPGRNEKLFF

J: TRBJ2-7
size: few
V: TRBV29-1
D: NA
DNA: TGCAGCGCCCATCTCCCCGGGACCCTTAACGAGCAGTACTTC
CDR3: CSAHLPGTLNEQYF

J: TRBJ1-1
size: NA
V: TRBV28
D: NA
DNA: TGTGCCAGCAGTTGGCTGGGGGGGATGGCTTTCTTT
CDR3: CASSWLGGMAFF

J: TRBJ1-2
size: NA
V: TRBV12-3/TRBV12-4
D: NA
DNA: TGTGCCAGCAGTTTGGGAAGGGGCTATGGCTACACCTTC
CDR3: CASSLGRGYGYTF

J: TRBJ2-4
size: NA
V: TRBV28
D: TRBD2
DNA: TGTGCCAGCAGGGATGCGACTAGCGGGATCGAAGCCAAAAACATTCAGTACTTC
CDR3: CASRDATSGIEAKNIQYF

J: TRBJ1-4
size: few
V: TRBV6-6
D: TRBD1
DNA: TGTGCCAGCTATGACCCCCGGGACAGGGGGGAAAAACTGTTTTTT
CDR3: CASYDPRDRGEKLFF

J: TRBJ1-3
size: NA
V: TRBV12-3/TRBV12-4
D: NA
DNA: TGTGCCAGCACTTATGGAAACACCATATATTTT
CDR3: CASTYGNTIYF

J: TRBJ1-5
size: NA
V: TRBV6-2/TRBV6-3
D: TRBD1
DNA: TGTGCCAGCAGGCAGACAGGGCATAGCAATCAGCCCCAGCATTTT
CDR3: CASRQTGHSNQPQHF

J: TRBJ2-4
size: NA
V: TRBV6-5
D: TRBD1
DNA: TGTGCCACCCAGGGGGTCAAAAACATTCAGTACTTC
CDR3: CATQGVKNIQYF

J: TRBJ2-2
size: NA
V: TRBV5-1
D: TRBD2
DNA: TGCGCCAGCAGAGCTAGCGGGAGTGGAACCGGGGAGCTGTTTTTT
CDR3: CASRASGSGTGELFF

J: TRBJ2-1
size: NA
V: TRBV12-3/TRBV12-4
D: NA
DNA: TGTGCCAGCAGACCTATCGCGGGATTAGGAGATGAGCAGTTCTTC
CDR3: CASRPIAGLGDEQFF

J: TRBJ2-1
size: NA
V: TRBV4-2
D: TRBD2
DNA: TGTGCCAGCAGCCAAGATGATTCCCGGAGGGCTAGCGGACTTAGGGGCCTCTACAATGAGCAGTTCTTC
CDR3: CASSQDDSRRASGLRGLYNEQFF

J: TRBJ2-5
size: NA
V: TRBV20-1
D: NA
DNA: TGCAGTGCTGGAACAGGAGGGGGGACCCAGTACTTC
CDR3: CSAGTGGGTQYF

J: TRBJ2-3
size: NA
V: TRBV7-8
D: TRBD2
DNA: TGTGCCACCGCCCCAGGCGGGAGTTATTCAGATACGCAGTATTTT
CDR3: CATAPGGSYSDTQYF

J: TRBJ2-1
size: NA
V: TRBV11-2
D: NA
DNA: TGTGCCAGCAGCTTAGAGGTTTTAGCACTCTACAATGAGCAGTTCTTC
CDR3: CASSLEVLALYNEQFF

J: TRBJ2-3
size: NA
V: TRBV6-1
D: NA
DNA: TGTGCCAGCAGTGAAGCTGAAGGGAGGACAGATACGCAGTATTTT
CDR3: CASSEAEGRTDTQYF

J: TRBJ2-3
size: few
V: TRBV5-5
D: TRBD1
DNA: TGTGCCAGCAGCCAATTCGACAGGGTAGATACGCAGTATTTT
CDR3: CASSQFDRVDTQYF

J: TRBJ2-1
size: NA
V: TRBV15
D: TRBD2
DNA: TGTGCCACCAGCAGAGGCGGGACTAGCGATGAGCAGTTCTTC
CDR3: CATSRGGTSDEQFF

J: TRBJ1-5
size: few
V: TRBV28
D: TRBD1
DNA: TGTGCCAGCACCTTTAAGACAGGGAGGAGACAGCCCCAGCATTTT
CDR3: CASTFKTGRRQPQHF

J: TRBJ2-3
size: NA
V: TRBV25-1
D: NA
DNA: TGTGCCAGCTCTCTCGGGGGTATTAGCACAGATACGCAGTATTTT
CDR3: CASSLGGISTDTQYF

J: TRBJ2-2
size: NA
V: TRBV6-5
D: NA
DNA: TGTGCCAGCAGTTACTTTGCGGGATCGAACACCGGGGAGCTGTTTTTT
CDR3: CASSYFAGSNTGELFF

J: TRBJ2-3
size: many
V: TRBV6-6
D: NA
DNA: TGTGCCAGCAGCCCAAGGCAGGGGGGGACAGATACGCAGTATTTT
CDR3: CASSPRQGGTDTQYF

J: TRBJ1-1
size: few
V: TRBV9
D: TRBD1
DNA: TGTGCCAGCAGCGCGGACAGGGGCGCTGAAGCTTTCTTT
CDR3: CASSADRGAEAFF

J: TRBJ2-1
size: few
V: TRBV4-3
D: TRBD1
DNA: TGCGCCAGCAGCCAAGATCCAGCCGGACAGGGGGCTCATGAGCAGTTCTTC
CDR3: CASSQDPAGQGAHEQFF

J: TRBJ2-3
size: NA
V: TRBV28
D: NA
DNA: TGTGCCAGCAAGGAAGGCGCAGATACGCAGTATTTT
CDR3: CASKEGADTQYF

J: TRBJ2-7
size: NA
V: TRBV6-2/TRBV6-3
D: TRBD1
DNA: TGTGCCAGCAGTTCGGACAGGACCTACGAGCAGTACTTC
CDR3: CASSSDRTYEQYF

J: TRBJ2-5
size: few
V: TRBV7-9
D: TRBD2
DNA: TGTGCCACCATTCAACTAGCGGGAGTGCAAGAGACCCAGTACTTC
CDR3: CATIQLAGVQETQYF

J: TRBJ1-5
size: few
V: TRBV7-8
D: NA
DNA: TGTGCCAGCAGCCCCCAGGGGAGTCCTGAGCCCCAGCATTTT
CDR3: CASSPQGSPEPQHF

J: TRBJ2-1
size: NA
V: TRBV9
D: TRBD2
DNA: TGTGCCAGCAGCGTAGCTACGGGCGGGAGGGGCGAGCAGTTCTTC
CDR3: CASSVATGGRGEQFF

J: TRBJ2-3
size: few
V: TRBV4-2
D: TRBD2
DNA: TGTGCCAGCAGCCAAGATGGAGCGGGAAGTAGGAATACGCAGTATTTT
CDR3: CASSQDGAGSRNTQYF

J: TRBJ1-5
size: few
V: TRBV6-5
D: TRBD1
DNA: TGTGCCAGCAGAAGCGGACAGGGCAATCAGCCCCAGCATTTT
CDR3: CASRSGQGNQPQHF

J: TRBJ2-3
size: NA
V: TRBV7-2
D: NA
DNA: TGTGCCAGCAGCCCCCTCTCTTCGACAGGTAGCACAGATACGCAGTATTTT
CDR3: CASSPLSSTGSTDTQYF